The next 30 T cell receptor beta chains were all read from a single sample in a study of cytomegalovirus exposure and HLA in healthy donors. The PCR was carried out with 60 Vbeta primers and 13 Jbeta primers. Data came from immunoSEQ multiplex PCR; TCRdb stores just in-frame clones and leaves some out. The table includes some 150,000 clones, over 60% detected once. The sequenced sample consisted of PBMCs. The receptors stem from a woman aged 40-49 years in good health and CMV-seronegative.

A remark on this clone: Other DNA sequences of this sample code for an identical CDR3. The chain uses TRBV6-1 and TRBJ2-7; D ambiguous. Germline CDR1 is MNHNS and CDR2 is SASEGT. The CDR3 loop spans 13 amino acids. Trimming shortened V by 9 bases and J by 3 bases, and 15 bases separated the two germline ends. The CDR3 DNA reads as TGTGCCAGTAGTACCCAAGGAGACTACGAGCAGTACTTC. It encodes CASSTQGDYEQYF.

This chain joins TRBV2 and TRBJ1-2; the match to TRBD1 covers 8 bases. The CDR3 has 15 residues. With V trimmed by 5 bases and J by 4 bases, 9 bases remained unmatched. CDR1 is SNHLY and CDR2 is FYNNEI in the germline V gene. In DNA, the CDR3 is TGTGCCAGCAGTCCGGCGACAGGGGAGGGCTATGGCTACACCTTC. Protein: CASSPATGEGYGYTF.

V gene TRBV2 combines with J gene TRBJ1-2; 7 nucleotides agree with TRBD1. V was pared by 3 bases and J by 3 bases, with 7 bases of the junction left unmatched. The length of the CDR3 is 15 residues. Germline V gives CDR1 SNHLY, CDR2 FYNNEI. The CDR3 loop reads CASSESKGAYYGYTF. Here the CDR3 DNA reads TGTGCCAGCAGTGAGTCGAAGGGGGCTTACTATGGCTACACCTTC.

V usage is TRBV19 and J usage is TRBJ2-1; TRBD2 might be the D (5 bases). There are 14 residues in the CDR3. Germline V lookup: CDR1 LNHDA, CDR2 SQIVND (reference sequence). V gave up 4 bases and J gave up 4 bases, with 11 bases separating them. The CDR3 DNA sequence: TGTGCCAGTAGTACGTGGGAGTGGTACAATGAGCAGTTCTTC. Translated, it gives CASSTWEWYNEQFF.

The V call is TRBV5-1, the J call TRBJ1-6; 7 nucleotides line up with TRBD1. Trimming removed 6 bases from V and 0 bases from J; junction bases left unmatched: 18. This CDR3 contains 20 residues. In germline, CDR1 is SGHRS, CDR2 YFSETQ. This CDR3 is CASKGMDRSTQGSYNSPLHF. CDR3 in DNA: TGCGCCAGCAAGGGAATGGACAGGAGTACCCAGGGCTCCTATAATTCACCCCTCCACTTT.

The rearrangement links TRBV5-1 to TRBJ1-4, with 9 bases that match TRBD1. In germline, CDR1 is SGHRS, CDR2 YFSETQ. The CDR3 has 15 residues. V shed 3 bases, J shed 6 bases, and the junction held 6 bases outside the gene matches. CDR3 sequence: CASSSDRGGDEKLFF. The CDR3 DNA follows: TGCGCCAGCAGCTCCGACAGGGGGGGGGATGAAAAACTGTTTTTT. Drawing the rest from reference TRBV5-1 and TRBJ1-4, the complete variable domain is KAGVTQTPRYLIKTRGQQVTLSCSPISGHRSVSWYQQTPGQGLQFLFEYFSETQRNKGNFPGRFSGRQFSNSRSEMNVSTLELGDSALYLCASSSDRGGDEKLFFGSGTQLSVL.

This clone was seen a handful of times. This rearrangement joins TRBV10-3 to TRBJ2-1, with 9 nucleotides matching TRBD2. The CDR3 contains 15 residues. The V and J ends lost 8 bases and 8 bases, in that order; junction bases with no gene match: 13. Germline-derived CDR1 and CDR2 are ENHRY and SYGVKD. CDR3 DNA: TGTGCCATCGCGTTGAATGGCGGGGGGGCCGATGAGCAGTTCTTC. This translates into CAIALNGGGADEQFF.

J is TRBJ2-7 and V is TRBV7-2; 7 bases are shared with TRBD2. Per germline, CDR1 SGHTA and CDR2 FQGNSA. The CDR3 loop spans 14 amino acids. V trimming: 1 base; J trimming: 4 bases; junction bases outside the gene matches: 4. The CDR3 is CASSLEWREYEQYF. The CDR3 nucleotides read TGTGCCAGCAGCTTAGAATGGCGGGAGTACGAGCAGTACTTC.

Details on this clone: The junction does not match germline at one end; this may be a read error. The CDR3 coding sequence is TGTTCCAGCAGCCGGTTCGGGGGGCAGCCCCAGCATTTT. Translated: CSSSRFGGQPQHF. The rearrangement joins TRBV7-9 to TRBJ1-5, with a tentative D call TRBD1 (5 bases). The CDR3 spans 13 residues. CDR1 is SEHNR and CDR2 is FQNEAQ in the germline V gene (reference sequence).

This rearrangement joins TRBV6-5 to TRBJ2-1; unclear D gene. V was cut by 2 bases and J by 1 base, with 3 bases left in between. CDR1 is MNHEY and CDR2 is SVGAGI in the germline V gene. This CDR3 is 13 amino acids long. In nucleotides, the CDR3 is TGTGCCAGCAGTTACGCGTCCTACAATGAGCAGTTCTTC. Its translation: CASSYASYNEQFF.

J is TRBJ2-7 and V is TRBV18, with D possibly matching TRBD1 (6 bases). The CDR3 consists of 15 residues. In germline, CDR1 is KGHSH, CDR2 LQKENI. V was cut by 2 bases and J by 0 bases, with 11 bases left in between. Here the CDR3 reads CASSPAGDPSYEQYF. Written as DNA, the CDR3 is TGTGCCAGCTCACCAGCAGGGGATCCCTCCTACGAGCAGTACTTC.

V gene TRBV18 combines with J gene TRBJ2-3, with no clear D. V lost 0 bases, J lost 2 bases, and 6 bases lay in between. Germline CDR1 and CDR2: KGHSH and LQKENI. The CDR3 totals 14 residues. CDR3 in DNA: TGTGCCAGCTCACCACCAGTAGTCACAGATACGCAGTATTTT. Its translation is CASSPPVVTDTQYF.

The genes are TRBV10-3 and TRBJ2-3; TRBD2 matches 10 bases. V was pared by 3 bases and J by 11 bases, with 8 bases of the junction left unmatched. The length of the CDR3 is 14 residues. Germline V lookup: CDR1 ENHRY, CDR2 SYGVKD. The CDR3 sequence: CAISEASGSWGQYF. In DNA form, the CDR3 reads TGTGCCATCAGTGAAGCTAGCGGGAGCTGGGGGCAGTATTTT.

The chain has TRBV2 and TRBJ1-2, with a tentative D call TRBD1 (5 bases). Trimming pared 3 bases from V and 2 bases from J, leaving 10 bases between. CDR3 length: 14 residues. Germline V CDR1 and CDR2: SNHLY, FYNNEI. The CDR3 DNA reads TGTGCCAGCAGTGACAGGGTTACCAACTATGGCTACACCTTC. It translates to CASSDRVTNYGYTF.

This chain's CDR3 is CASSDGTLNTEAFF. The CDR3 DNA sequence: TGCGCCAGCAGCGACGGGACATTGAACACTGAAGCTTTCTTT. The V call is TRBV5-1, the J call TRBJ1-1; TRBD1 might be the D (6 bases). The germline V gene has CDR1 SGHRS and CDR2 YFSETQ. The CDR3 loop spans 14 amino acids. V dropped 4 bases and J dropped 0 bases, with 10 bases sitting between them.

This clone was seen more than once but under ten times. The chain couples TRBV28 to TRBJ1-3, with D hard to call. Trimming took off 6 bases at V and 0 bases at J, with 9 bases between the two ends. The CDR3 extends over 14 amino acids. Germline lookup yields CDR1 MDHEN and CDR2 SYDVKM. CDR3 in DNA: TGTGCCAGCAGCCGGTCTAGCTCTGGAAACACCATATATTTT. Its translation: CASSRSSSGNTIYF.

This clone was recorded a few times. The chain combines TRBV19 with TRBJ2-1, with D possibly TRBD1 on 6 matching bases. Germline V gene lookup returns CDR1 LNHDA and CDR2 SQIVND (reference sequence). V shed 8 bases and J shed 1 base, with 12 bases lying between them. This CDR3 spans 14 amino acids. DNA for the CDR3: TGTGCCAGTGGTCCAGGGGTATCCTACAATGAGCAGTTCTTC. The encoded protein is CASGPGVSYNEQFF.

About this clone: An end of the junction differs from the germline gene, which may be a read error. V usage is TRBV7-8 and J usage is TRBJ2-1; perhaps TRBD2 as D (6 bases). The CDR3 extends over 13 amino acids. Germline CDR1 reads SGHVS; CDR2 reads FQNEAQ. CDR3 protein: CASSLGLLNEQFF. The DNA for the CDR3 is TGCGCCAGCAGCTTGGGACTTCTCAATGAGCAGTTCTTC.

The chain recombines TRBV10-3 with TRBJ1-6; 8 nucleotides align to TRBD1. The CDR3 spans 13 residues. The germline gives CDR1 ENHRY, CDR2 SYGVKD. The V and J ends lost 9 bases and 9 bases, in that order; junction bases with no gene match: 7. CDR3 DNA: TGTGCCATGCATCAGGGGGCTGGTTCACCCCTCCACTTT. Residues: CAMHQGAGSPLHF.

This clone appeared a few times. The chain links TRBV7-9 to TRBJ2-7; D is perhaps TRBD1 (5 bases). Germline CDR1 is SEHNR and CDR2 is FQNEAQ (reference sequence). The CDR3 has 13 residues. V was pared by 4 bases and J by 2 bases, with 9 bases between. CDR3 nucleotide sequence: TGTGCCAGCAGCTCTAAGGGGCCCTACGAGCAGTACTTC. The encoded protein is CASSSKGPYEQYF.

The V call is TRBV5-1, the J call TRBJ2-3; TRBD2 aligns across 8 bases. The CDR3 spans 15 residues. Germline V gene lookup returns CDR1 SGHRS and CDR2 YFSETQ. V was pared by 3 bases and J by 4 bases, with 7 bases of the junction left unmatched. CDR3 protein: CASSSPGLVADTQYF. The CDR3, as DNA: TGCGCCAGCAGCTCACCGGGACTAGTCGCAGATACGCAGTATTTT.

The rearrangement joins TRBV19 to TRBJ2-7; tentatively, D is TRBD2 (6 bases). Deletions cut 6 bases from V and 1 base from J, with 16 bases between. This CDR3 spans 15 amino acids. Germline CDR1 is LNHDA and CDR2 is SQIVND (reference sequence). DNA for the CDR3: TGTGCCAGTAGCGATCCCGGGACTGCTTCCTACGAGCAGTACTTC. It is translated as CASSDPGTASYEQYF.

The rearrangement links TRBV7-2 to TRBJ2-5, with D maybe TRBD1 (5 bases). Deletions cut 1 base from V and 5 bases from J, with 8 bases between. Germline V lookup: CDR1 SGHTA, CDR2 FQGNSA. CDR3 size: 13 residues. The CDR3 sequence: CASSLGQTETQYF. CDR3 DNA: TGTGCCAGCAGCTTAGGACAGACGGAGACCCAGTACTTC.

This chain links TRBV30 with TRBJ2-1, with 10 nucleotides matching TRBD2. The germline gives CDR1 GTSNPN, CDR2 SVGIG (reference sequence). V was clipped by 0 bases and J by 9 bases; unmatched bases: 8. The length of the CDR3 is 15 residues. This chain's CDR3 is CAWSVRGSGRTEQFF. Written as DNA, the CDR3 is TGTGCCTGGAGTGTCCGGGGTAGCGGGAGGACTGAGCAGTTCTTC.

In this sample, this clone turned up a few times. The rearrangement links TRBV30 to TRBJ2-3, with 9 bases matching TRBD2. V shed 2 bases and J 1 base; nucleotides not matched to a gene: 1. Germline lookup yields CDR1 GTSNPN and CDR2 SVGIG (reference sequence). The CDR3 runs 14 residues. Here the CDR3 DNA reads TGTGCCTGGAGTTGGACTAGCGGCACAGATACGCAGTATTTT. It is translated as CAWSWTSGTDTQYF.

V gene TRBV27 combines with J gene TRBJ2-7; 7 bases are a match to TRBD1. This CDR3 spans 14 amino acids. V lost 5 bases and J lost 3; bases outside the gene matches: 7. Germline lookup yields CDR1 MNHEY and CDR2 SMNVEV (reference sequence). The CDR3 reads CASSIPGQNYEQYF. CDR3 DNA sequence: TGTGCCAGCAGTATCCCGGGACAGAACTACGAGCAGTACTTC.

The CDR3 DNA reads TGTGCCAGCAGCTTAGAGGGGGACCCCTTCTACGAGCAGTACTTC. Encoded protein: CASSLEGDPFYEQYF. The genes are TRBV7-8 and TRBJ2-7; the D gene is possibly TRBD1 (6 bases). V was trimmed by 1 base and J by 3 bases, leaving 13 bases between them. CDR3 length equals 15 residues. Germline V gene sequence: CDR1 SGHVS, CDR2 FQNEAQ. Looking up the rest from reference TRBV7-8 and TRBJ2-7 gives the full variable domain: GAGVSQSPRYKVAKRGQDVALRCDPISGHVSLFWYQQALGQGPEFLTYFQNEAQLDKSGLPSDRFFAERPEGSVSTLKIQRTQQEDSAVYLCASSLEGDPFYEQYFGPGTRLTVT.

The chain has TRBV29-1 and TRBJ2-2; D gene ambiguous. Germline V gene lookup returns CDR1 SQVTM and CDR2 ANQGSEA. Trimming cost V 1 base and J 1 base, with 7 bases left between them. The CDR3 contains 14 residues. The DNA of the CDR3 is TGCAGCGTTGAAGTATTCAGGAACACCGGGGAGCTGTTTTTT. Residues: CSVEVFRNTGELFF.

This clone was seen only a few times. V is TRBV5-1 and J is TRBJ1-1; tentatively, D is TRBD1 (5 bases). In germline, CDR1 is SGHRS, CDR2 YFSETQ. V lost 4 bases to trimming and J lost 5 bases, with 18 bases between them. The CDR3 loop spans 15 amino acids. The CDR3, as DNA: TGCGCCAGCAGCGGGCAGGATACAGGCGGAACTGAAGCTTTCTTT. Residues: CASSGQDTGGTEAFF.

A few counts support this clone. The rearrangement joins TRBV9 to TRBJ1-5; TRBD1 matches 9 bases. The CDR3 is 15 residues long. J lost 4 bases, V lost 4 bases, and 6 bases had no gene match. CDR1 and CDR2 from the germline V gene are SGDLS and YYNGEE. This CDR3 reads CASSPGTGINQPQHF. CDR3 in DNA: TGTGCCAGCAGCCCCGGGACAGGGATAAATCAGCCCCAGCATTTT.